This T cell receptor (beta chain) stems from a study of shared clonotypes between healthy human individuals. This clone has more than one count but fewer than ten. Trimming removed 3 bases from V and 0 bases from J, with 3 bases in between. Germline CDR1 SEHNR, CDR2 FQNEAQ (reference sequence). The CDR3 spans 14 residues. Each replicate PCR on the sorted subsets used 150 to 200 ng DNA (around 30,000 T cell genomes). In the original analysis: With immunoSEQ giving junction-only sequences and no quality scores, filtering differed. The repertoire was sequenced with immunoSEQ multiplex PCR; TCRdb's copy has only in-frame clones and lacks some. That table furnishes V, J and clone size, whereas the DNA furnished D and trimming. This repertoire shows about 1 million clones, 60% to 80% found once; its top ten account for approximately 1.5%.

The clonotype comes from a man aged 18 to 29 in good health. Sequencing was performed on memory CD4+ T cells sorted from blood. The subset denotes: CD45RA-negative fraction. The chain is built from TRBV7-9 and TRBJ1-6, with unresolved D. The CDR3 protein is CASSFDSYNSPLHF. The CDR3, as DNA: TGTGCCAGCAGCTTCGACTCCTATAATTCACCCCTCCACTTT.